The following is a TCR beta chain sequence with its context. This record belongs to a study of blood T cell repertoires in COVID-19. At the level of the study: Samples taken during acute and convalescent COVID-19 were collected in the United States, Italy and Spain. PBMCs, B-cell-depleted T cells, or T cells were the source of the cDNA or gDNA that made up the material.

Trimming pared 2 bases from V and 8 bases from J, leaving 15 bases between. In germline, CDR1 is SNHLY, CDR2 FYNNEI. CDR3 length equals 14 residues. Study processing details: Amplifying reference gene primers gave estimates of nucleated cell counts. The data were produced by immunoSEQ multiplex PCR, yet TCRdb's version contains in-frame clones alone and is incomplete. The DNA was the basis for D and trimming; V, J and clone size are from that table. The sample comprises nearly 110,000 clones, approximately 84% of which are singletons, and more than 13% rests with the top ten. The origin of this receptor is a woman in her sixties or seventies with acute or convalescent COVID-19. Sequencing was done on a sample of peripheral blood. The chain recombines TRBV2 with TRBJ1-2, with TRBD1 as a possible D gene (5 bases). CDR3 nucleotides: TGTGCCAGCAGTGAAAACTTTCGACAGAGAGGCTACACCTTC. This encodes CASSENFRQRGYTF.